Only one count was recorded for the clone carrying this T cell receptor (beta chain). A read error is possible here, since a much larger clone lies one base away. This CDR3 spans 15 amino acids. CDR1 is DFQATT and CDR2 is SNEGSKA in the germline V gene (reference sequence). TCRdb itself ran the 5' RACE reads through MiXCR, one entry per CDR3 protein. Seen here are 40,000 to 65,000 distinct CDR3 sequences, approximately 24% observed once, and the top ten hold 2.5% to 4%. The sequenced sample was tumor-infiltrating naive CD4+ T cells sorted from the breast tumor. Regarding subset: naive CD4+ T cells, CD4+CD45RA+CD25-. The TCR comes from a female donor with breast cancer. The rearrangement links TRBV20-1 to TRBJ1-5, with TRBD1 identical over 7 bases. CDR3 DNA: TGCAGTGCAGACAGGGCCCTGGGGGGCAATCGGCCCCAGCATTTT. Amino acids: CSADRALGGNRPQHF.